What follows is one T cell receptor beta chain and its context. Per the germline V gene, CDR1 is DFQATT and CDR2 is SNEGSKA (reference sequence). With 6 bases removed from V and 3 bases from J, the gap between germline ends came to 9 bases. CDR3 size: 12 residues. The repertoire came from unfractionated whole blood and reflected all unsorted peripheral T cells. The sample is drawn from a study of HIV-infected patients and healthy controls. About 540 ng RNA was reverse transcribed with alpha and beta constant-region primers. Separate chain-specific third strand synthesis with multiplexing indices produced the alpha and beta libraries. TCRdb passed the 5' RACE reads through MiXCR, listing each CDR3 protein once. The data contain more than 9,500 distinct CDR3 sequences, less than 9.5% of them seen just once; the ten biggest clones take up about 25%.

The TCR originated in an adult with HIV infection. The donor label of this sample is uncertain. This chain uses TRBV20-1 with TRBJ1-3; D is unclear. The material sequenced was blood, taken before antiretroviral therapy. For the CDR3, the DNA is TGCAGTGCCAGAAGTTATGGAAACACCATATATTTT. Its translation is CSARSYGNTIYF.